The present entry profiles one T cell receptor (beta chain) with its context. Its antigen is undetermined. This record comes from a study of long-term antiretroviral therapy in people with HIV. Every specimen held between roughly 0.95-10 million cryopreserved PBMC. These were thawed and washed before DNA extraction. The V gene end was trimmed by 4 bases and the J gene end by 4 bases; junction bases not matched to a gene: 9. The CDR3 covers 17 residues. Germline CDR1 and CDR2: MNHEY and SMNVEV (reference sequence). Study outcomes and limitations: ART preceded a rise in diversity that nonetheless stayed lower than in transplant donor controls. HIV repertoires spanned tighter CDR3 length ranges than controls did.

The immunoSEQ assay was v3.0, run at survey level. Assay: immunoSEQ multiplex PCR; the TCRdb copy retains only in-frame clones and omits some. The sample yields tens of thousands of clones, around 81% seen once. V and J are TRBV27 and TRBJ2-6; 8 bases fit TRBD1. The TCR originated in a man between 40 and 49 years old with HIV. The sample in question was unsorted PBMCs, obtained 0.1 years before starting antiretroviral therapy. Written as DNA, the CDR3 is TGTGCCAGCAGTTGGGACAGGAGAGGGTCCGGGGCCAACGTCCTGACTTTC. This sequence encodes CASSWDRRGSGANVLTF.